One and the same sample provided the 7 T cell receptor beta chains below, sequenced in a study of early T cells in non-severe SARS-CoV-2 infection. One entry per CDR3 protein results from TCRdb running MiXCR on the 5' RACE reads. The sample yields more than 50,000 distinct CDR3 sequences, 10% to 15% seen once. Here the sequenced sample was whole blood, taken at baseline. The receptors originated from an adult who was a healthcare worker with PCR-confirmed SARS-CoV-2 infection or an uninfected control (not recorded which).

This sequence joins TRBV20-1 and TRBJ2-7; 7 bases fit TRBD2. Trimming removed 3 bases from V and 2 bases from J; junction bases left unmatched: 7. The CDR3 consists of 14 residues. Germline CDR1 reads DFQATT; CDR2 reads SNEGSKA (reference sequence). CDR3 nucleotide sequence: TGCAGTGCTAGTGTTAGCGGGCGGCCCTACGAGCAGTACTTC. As protein: CSASVSGRPYEQYF.

The chain uses TRBV4-3 and TRBJ1-1; TRBD1 is a possible D gene (6 bases). Germline CDR1 LGHNA, CDR2 YSLEER. The CDR3 runs 13 residues. V was trimmed by 1 base and J by 4 bases, leaving 7 bases between them. DNA of the CDR3: TGCGCCAGCAGCCAAGGCAGGGGCACTGAAGCTTTCTTT. This codes for CASSQGRGTEAFF.

This clonotype was counted only a few times. The rearrangement uses TRBV27 and TRBJ1-4; D may be TRBD1 (5 bases). The CDR3 totals 14 residues. CDR1 is MNHEY and CDR2 is SMNVEV in the germline V gene (reference sequence). With 8 bases removed from V and 0 bases from J, the gap between germline ends came to 10 bases. The CDR3 DNA reads TGTGCCAGCGGGGGGACGGCAACTAATGAAAAACTGTTTTTT. Protein: CASGGTATNEKLFF. Using reference TRBV27 and TRBJ1-4 for the parts outside the CDR3, the full variable domain is EAQVTQNPRYLITVTGKKLTVTCSQNMNHEYMSWYRQDPGLGLRQIYYSMNVEVTDKGDVPEGYKVSRKEKRNFPLILESPSPNQTSLYFCASGGTATNEKLFFGSGTQLSVL.

Only a few counts were recorded for this clonotype. The CDR3 DNA follows: TGTGCCAGCAGCAAAGTAAGGGATGAAGCTTTCTTT. Encoded protein: CASSKVRDEAFF. V is TRBV11-2 and J is TRBJ1-1, with D unresolved. Germline CDR1 and CDR2: SGHAT and FQNNGV. The CDR3 extends over 12 amino acids. The V end lost 5 bases, the J end lost 7 bases, and 11 bases lay between the germline ends.

This clonotype has at least ten counts. This chain uses TRBV24-1 with TRBJ2-1, with 7 bases identical to TRBD2. V was pared by 6 bases and J by 7 bases, with 11 bases of the junction left unmatched. This CDR3 is 15 amino acids long. The V gene's germline CDR1 is KGHDR and CDR2 SFDVKD. The CDR3 nucleotides read TGTGCCACCAGTAACAGACTAGCTCAAGTGAATGAGCAGTTCTTC. It codes for CATSNRLAQVNEQFF.

The rearrangement uses TRBV28 and TRBJ2-2; no firm D call. Germline CDR1 reads MDHEN; CDR2 reads SYDVKM. V gave up 3 bases and J gave up 1 base, with 9 bases separating them. CDR3 size: 15 residues. The DNA for the CDR3 is TGTGCCAGCAGTTTGTTGGGTCTGAACACCGGGGAGCTGTTTTTT. This sequence encodes CASSLLGLNTGELFF.

The V and J genes are TRBV29-1 and TRBJ2-1; the match to TRBD2 covers 7 bases. There are 14 residues in the CDR3. The germline gives CDR1 SQVTM, CDR2 ANQGSEA. Germline trimming cut 4 bases from V and 7 bases from J; bases unmatched to any gene: 10. The DNA of the CDR3 is TGCAGCGTTGTAGGCGGGAGTGCCAGGAATGAGCAGTTCTTC. It encodes CSVVGGSARNEQFF.